This T cell receptor beta chain was sequenced for a study of CD8+ T cells in alopecia areata. As for the study in general: Tofacitinib administration to treated patients was oral, at 5 to 10 mg twice daily.

Study findings and constraints: Possibly because of HLA-related factors, TCR sharing was less clear across patients than in mice. Scalp clonality dropped significantly under tofacitinib, as did expanded CD8+ top-100 clones. Clonality exceeded that of normal scalp in lesional scalp, most notably in alopecia totalis/universalis.

This clone has more than one count but fewer than ten. The target antigen is unknown. Treatment of the sample: oral pan-JAK inhibitor, 5-10 mg twice daily. CDR1 and CDR2 (germline): SGHKS, YYEKEE (reference sequence). V was pared by 3 bases and J by 3 bases, with 3 bases of the junction left unmatched. This CDR3 comprises 14 residues. Sequencing templates came from extracted RNA that was reverse transcribed into cDNA. Generated by immunoSEQ multiplex PCR, the TCRdb table keeps only in-frame clones and is missing some. Of about 160,000 clones in the sample, about 71% were seen once. The source was CD4+ T cells sorted from blood, collected at week 4, from a patient treated with tofacitinib. The receptor's source is a human donor with alopecia areata. The chain links TRBV5-5 to TRBJ2-5, with 9 bases that match TRBD1. As DNA, the CDR3 is TGTGCCAGCAGCTCACGGACAGGGGAAGAGACCCAGTACTTC. Translated: CASSSRTGEETQYF.